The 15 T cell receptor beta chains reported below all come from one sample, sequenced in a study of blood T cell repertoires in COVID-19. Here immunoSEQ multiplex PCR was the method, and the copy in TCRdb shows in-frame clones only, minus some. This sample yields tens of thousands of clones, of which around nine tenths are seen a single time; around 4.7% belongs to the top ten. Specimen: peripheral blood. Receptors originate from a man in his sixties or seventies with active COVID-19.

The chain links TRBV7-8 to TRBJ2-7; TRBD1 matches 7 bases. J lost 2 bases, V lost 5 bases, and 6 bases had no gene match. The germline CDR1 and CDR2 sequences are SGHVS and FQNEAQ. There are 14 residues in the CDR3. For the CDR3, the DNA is TGTGCCAGCAGCCCCAGGGGGTTCACCTACGAGCAGTACTTC. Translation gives CASSPRGFTYEQYF.

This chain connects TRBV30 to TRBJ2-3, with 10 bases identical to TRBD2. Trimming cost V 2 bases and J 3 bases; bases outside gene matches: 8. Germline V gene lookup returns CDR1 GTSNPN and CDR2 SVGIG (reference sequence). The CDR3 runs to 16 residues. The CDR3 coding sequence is TGTGCCTGGAGTACCGTAGCGGGGGGAGCAACAGATACGCAGTATTTT. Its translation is CAWSTVAGGATDTQYF.

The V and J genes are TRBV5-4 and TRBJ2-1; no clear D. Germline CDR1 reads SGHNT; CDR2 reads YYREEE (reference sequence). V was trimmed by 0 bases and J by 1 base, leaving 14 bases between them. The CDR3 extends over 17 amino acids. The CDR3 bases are TGTGCCAGCAGCTTGGTATCGACCCGGCGGTCCTACAATGAGCAGTTCTTC. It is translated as CASSLVSTRRSYNEQFF.

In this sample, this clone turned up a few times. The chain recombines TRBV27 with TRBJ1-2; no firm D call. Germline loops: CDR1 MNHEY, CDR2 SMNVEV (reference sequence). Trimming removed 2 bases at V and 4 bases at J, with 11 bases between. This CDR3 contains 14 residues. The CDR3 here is CASSLRGISYGYTF. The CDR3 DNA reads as TGTGCCAGCAGTTTAAGAGGGATTAGCTATGGCTACACCTTC.

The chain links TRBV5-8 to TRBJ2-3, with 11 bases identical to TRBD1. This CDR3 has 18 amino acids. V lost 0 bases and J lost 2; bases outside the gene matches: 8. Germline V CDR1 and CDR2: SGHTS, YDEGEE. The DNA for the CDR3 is TGTGCCAGCAGCTTGGCCGGGGACAGGGGGGGAACCACAGATACGCAGTATTTT. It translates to CASSLAGDRGGTTDTQYF.

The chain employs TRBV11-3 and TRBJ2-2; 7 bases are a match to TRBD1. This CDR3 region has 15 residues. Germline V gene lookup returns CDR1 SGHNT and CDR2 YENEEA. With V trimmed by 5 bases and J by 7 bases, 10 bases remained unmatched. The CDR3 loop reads CASSRGTAEGGELFF. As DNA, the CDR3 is TGTGCCAGCAGCAGGGGGACAGCCGAGGGCGGGGAGCTGTTTTTT. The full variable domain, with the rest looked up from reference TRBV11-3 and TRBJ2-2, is EAGVVQSPRYKIIEKKQPVAFWCNPISGHNTLYWYLQNLGQGPELLIRYENEEAVDDSQLPKDRFSAERLKGVDSTLKIQPAELGDSAVYLCASSRGTAEGGELFFGEGSRLTVL.

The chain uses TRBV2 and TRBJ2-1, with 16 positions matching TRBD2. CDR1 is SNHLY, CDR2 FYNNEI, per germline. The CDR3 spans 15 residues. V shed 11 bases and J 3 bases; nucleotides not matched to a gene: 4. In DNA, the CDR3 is TGTGCCGTCGGGACTAGCGGGGGGGGCTACAATGAGCAGTTCTTC. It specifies CAVGTSGGGYNEQFF.

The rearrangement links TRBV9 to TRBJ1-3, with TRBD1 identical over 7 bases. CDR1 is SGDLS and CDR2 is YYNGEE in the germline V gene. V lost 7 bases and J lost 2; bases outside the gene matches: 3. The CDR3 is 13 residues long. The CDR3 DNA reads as TGTGCCAGCCAAGGGGGCGCTGGAAACACCATATATTTT. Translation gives CASQGGAGNTIYF. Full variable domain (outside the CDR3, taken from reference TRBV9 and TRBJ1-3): DSGVTQTPKHLITATGQRVTLRCSPRSGDLSVYWYQQSLDQGLQFLIQYYNGEERAKGNILERFSAQQFPDLHSELNLSSLELGDSALYFCASQGGAGNTIYFGEGSWLTVV.

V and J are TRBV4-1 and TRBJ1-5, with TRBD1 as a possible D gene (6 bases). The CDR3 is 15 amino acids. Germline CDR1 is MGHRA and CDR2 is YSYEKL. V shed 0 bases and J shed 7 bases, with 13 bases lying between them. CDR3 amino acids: CASSQEPGGVQPQHF. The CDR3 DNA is TGCGCCAGCAGCCAAGAACCGGGGGGCGTACAGCCCCAGCATTTT.

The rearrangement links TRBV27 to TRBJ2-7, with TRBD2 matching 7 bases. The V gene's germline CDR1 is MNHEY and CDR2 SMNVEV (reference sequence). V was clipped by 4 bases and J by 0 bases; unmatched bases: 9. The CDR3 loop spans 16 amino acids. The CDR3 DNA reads TGTGCCAGCAGTTACTCCATGGGGACTAACTCCTACGAGCAGTACTTC. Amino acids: CASSYSMGTNSYEQYF.

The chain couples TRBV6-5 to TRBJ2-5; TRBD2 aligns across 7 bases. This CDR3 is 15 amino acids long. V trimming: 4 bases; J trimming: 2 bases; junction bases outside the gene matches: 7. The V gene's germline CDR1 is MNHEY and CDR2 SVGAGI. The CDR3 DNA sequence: TGTGCCAGCAGTTGGGAGGGTCAGGAACAAGAGACCCAGTACTTC. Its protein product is CASSWEGQEQETQYF.

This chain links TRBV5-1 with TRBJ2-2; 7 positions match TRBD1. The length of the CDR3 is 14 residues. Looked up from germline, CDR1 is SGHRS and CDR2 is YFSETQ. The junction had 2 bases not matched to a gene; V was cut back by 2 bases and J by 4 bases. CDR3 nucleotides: TGCGCCAGCAGCTTTTCAGGGGGCACCGGGGAGCTGTTTTTT. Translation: CASSFSGGTGELFF.

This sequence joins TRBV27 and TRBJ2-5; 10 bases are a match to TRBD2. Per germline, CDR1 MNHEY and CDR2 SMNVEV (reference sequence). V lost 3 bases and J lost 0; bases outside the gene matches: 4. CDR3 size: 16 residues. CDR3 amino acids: CASSFKRGGYQETQYF. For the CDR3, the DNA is TGTGCCAGCAGTTTCAAGCGGGGGGGGTACCAAGAGACCCAGTACTTC.

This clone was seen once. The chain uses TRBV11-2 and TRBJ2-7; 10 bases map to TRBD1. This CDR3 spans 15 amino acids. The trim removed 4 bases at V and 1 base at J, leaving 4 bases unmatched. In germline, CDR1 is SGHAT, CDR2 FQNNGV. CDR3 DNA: TGTGCCAGCAGCTCCCCGGACAGGGGGTCCTACGAGCAGTACTTC. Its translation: CASSSPDRGSYEQYF.

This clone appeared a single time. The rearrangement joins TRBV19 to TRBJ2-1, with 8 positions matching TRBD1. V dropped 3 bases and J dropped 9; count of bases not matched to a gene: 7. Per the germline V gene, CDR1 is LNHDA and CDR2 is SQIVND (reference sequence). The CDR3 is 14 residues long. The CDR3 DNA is TGTGCCAGTAGTATTAGGCAGGGGGCCGGTGAGCAGTTCTTC. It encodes CASSIRQGAGEQFF. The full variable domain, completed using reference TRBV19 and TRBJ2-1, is DGGITQSPKYLFRKEGQNVTLSCEQNLNHDAMYWYRQDPGQGLRLIYYSQIVNDFQKGDIAEGYSVSREKKESFPLTVTSAQKNPTAFYLCASSIRQGAGEQFFGPGTRLTVL.